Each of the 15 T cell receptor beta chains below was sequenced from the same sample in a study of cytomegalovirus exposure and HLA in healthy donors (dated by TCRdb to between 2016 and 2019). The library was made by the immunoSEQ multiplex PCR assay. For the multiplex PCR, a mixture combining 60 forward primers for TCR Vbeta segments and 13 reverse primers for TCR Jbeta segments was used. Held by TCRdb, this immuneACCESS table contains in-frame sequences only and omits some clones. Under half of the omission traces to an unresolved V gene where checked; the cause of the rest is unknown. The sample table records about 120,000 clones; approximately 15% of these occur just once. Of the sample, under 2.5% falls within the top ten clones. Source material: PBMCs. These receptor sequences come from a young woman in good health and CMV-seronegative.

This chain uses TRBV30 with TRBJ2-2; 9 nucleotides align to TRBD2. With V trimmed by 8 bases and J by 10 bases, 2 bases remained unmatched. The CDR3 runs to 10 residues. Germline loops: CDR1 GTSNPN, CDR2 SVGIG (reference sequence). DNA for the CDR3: TGTGCCCGCGGGGGGGCGGAGCTGTTTTTT. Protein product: CARGGAELFF.

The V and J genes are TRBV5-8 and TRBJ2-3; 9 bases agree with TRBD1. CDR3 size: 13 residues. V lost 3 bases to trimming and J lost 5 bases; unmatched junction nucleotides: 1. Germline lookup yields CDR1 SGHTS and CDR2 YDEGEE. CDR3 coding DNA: TGTGCCAGCAGCTGGGACAGGGAAGATACGCAGTATTTT. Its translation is CASSWDREDTQYF. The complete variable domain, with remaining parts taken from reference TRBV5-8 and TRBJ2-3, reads EAGVTQSPTHLIKTRGQQATLRCSPISGHTSVYWYQQALGLGLQFLLWYDEGEERNRGNFPPRFSGRQFPNYSSELNVNALELEDSALYLCASSWDREDTQYFGPGTRLTVL.

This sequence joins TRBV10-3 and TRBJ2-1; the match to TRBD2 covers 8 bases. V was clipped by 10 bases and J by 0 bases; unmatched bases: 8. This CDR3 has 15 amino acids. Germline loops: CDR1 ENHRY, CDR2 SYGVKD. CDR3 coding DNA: TGTGCCAACGGGGGGGACTGGAACTCCTACAATGAGCAGTTCTTC. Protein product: CANGGDWNSYNEQFF.

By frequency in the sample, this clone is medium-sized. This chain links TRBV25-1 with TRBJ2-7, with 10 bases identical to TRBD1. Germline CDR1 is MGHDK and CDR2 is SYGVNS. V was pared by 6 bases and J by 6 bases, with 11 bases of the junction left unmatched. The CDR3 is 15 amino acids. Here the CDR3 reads CASRLTGGEVSEQYF. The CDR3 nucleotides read TGTGCCAGCAGGTTGACAGGGGGCGAGGTGAGCGAGCAGTACTTC.

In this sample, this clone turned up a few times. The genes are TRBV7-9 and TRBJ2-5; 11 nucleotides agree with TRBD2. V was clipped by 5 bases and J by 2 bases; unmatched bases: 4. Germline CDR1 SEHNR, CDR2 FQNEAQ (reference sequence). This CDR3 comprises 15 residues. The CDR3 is CASSPSGRTQETQYF. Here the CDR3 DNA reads TGTGCCAGCAGCCCTAGCGGGAGGACTCAAGAGACCCAGTACTTC.

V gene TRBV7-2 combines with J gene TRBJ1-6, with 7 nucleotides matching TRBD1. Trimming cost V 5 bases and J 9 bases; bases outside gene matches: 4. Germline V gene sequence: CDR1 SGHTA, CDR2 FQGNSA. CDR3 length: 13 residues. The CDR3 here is CASSRDRGSPLHF. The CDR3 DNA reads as TGTGCCAGCAGCCGGGACAGAGGTTCACCCCTCCACTTT.

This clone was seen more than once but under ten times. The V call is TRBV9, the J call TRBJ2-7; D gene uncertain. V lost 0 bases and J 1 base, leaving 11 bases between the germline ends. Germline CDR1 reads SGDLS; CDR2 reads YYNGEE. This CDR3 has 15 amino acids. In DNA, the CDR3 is TGTGCCAGCAGCGTAGGGGTAGCCGGGTCCTACGAGCAGTACTTC. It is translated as CASSVGVAGSYEQYF.

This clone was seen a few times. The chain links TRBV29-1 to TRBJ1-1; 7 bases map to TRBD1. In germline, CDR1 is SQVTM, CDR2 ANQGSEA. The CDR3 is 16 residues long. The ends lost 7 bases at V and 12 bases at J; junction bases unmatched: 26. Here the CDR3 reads CSAFLGQGGIPRGSFF. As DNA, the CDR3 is TGCAGCGCGTTCTTGGGTCAGGGGGGCATCCCCCGCGGCTCTTTCTTT.

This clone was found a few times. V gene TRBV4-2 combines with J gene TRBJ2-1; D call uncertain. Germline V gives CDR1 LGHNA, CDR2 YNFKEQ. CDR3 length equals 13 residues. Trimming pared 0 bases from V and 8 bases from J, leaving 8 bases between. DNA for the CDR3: TGTGCCAGCAGCCAAGAACAGCAATATGAGCAGTTCTTC. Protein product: CASSQEQQYEQFF.

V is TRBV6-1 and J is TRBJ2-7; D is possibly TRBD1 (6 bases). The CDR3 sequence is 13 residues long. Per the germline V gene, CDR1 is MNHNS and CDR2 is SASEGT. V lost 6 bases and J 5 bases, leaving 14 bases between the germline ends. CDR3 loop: CASSPTGIHEQYF. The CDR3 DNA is TGTGCCAGCAGCCCTACAGGGATCCACGAGCAGTACTTC.

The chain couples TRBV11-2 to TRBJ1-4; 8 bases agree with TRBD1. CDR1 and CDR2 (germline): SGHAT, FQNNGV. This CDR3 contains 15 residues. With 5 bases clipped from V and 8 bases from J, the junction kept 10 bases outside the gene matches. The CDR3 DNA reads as TGTGCCAGCAGCCCACAGGGGGGAGGAGGGGAAAAACTGTTTTTT. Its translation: CASSPQGGGGEKLFF. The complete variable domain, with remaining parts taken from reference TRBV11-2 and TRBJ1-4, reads EAGVAQSPRYKIIEKRQSVAFWCNPISGHATLYWYQQILGQGPKLLIQFQNNGVVDDSQLPKDRFSAERLKGVDSTLKIQPAKLEDSAVYLCASSPQGGGGEKLFFGSGTQLSVL.

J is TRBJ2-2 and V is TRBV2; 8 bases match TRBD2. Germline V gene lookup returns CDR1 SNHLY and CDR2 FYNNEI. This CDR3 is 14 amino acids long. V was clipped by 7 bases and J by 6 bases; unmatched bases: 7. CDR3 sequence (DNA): TGTGCCAGCAAGGAAGCGGGAGCGGCCGGGGAGCTGTTTTTT. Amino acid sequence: CASKEAGAAGELFF.

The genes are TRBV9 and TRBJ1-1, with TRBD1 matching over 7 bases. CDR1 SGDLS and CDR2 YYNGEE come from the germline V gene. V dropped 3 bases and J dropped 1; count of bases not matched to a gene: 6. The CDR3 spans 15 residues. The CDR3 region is CASSGGGGWNTEAFF. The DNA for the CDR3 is TGTGCCAGCAGCGGAGGAGGGGGCTGGAACACTGAAGCTTTCTTT. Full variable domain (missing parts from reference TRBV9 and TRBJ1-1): DSGVTQTPKHLITATGQRVTLRCSPRSGDLSVYWYQQSLDQGLQFLIQYYNGEERAKGNILERFSAQQFPDLHSELNLSSLELGDSALYFCASSGGGGWNTEAFFGQGTRLTVV.

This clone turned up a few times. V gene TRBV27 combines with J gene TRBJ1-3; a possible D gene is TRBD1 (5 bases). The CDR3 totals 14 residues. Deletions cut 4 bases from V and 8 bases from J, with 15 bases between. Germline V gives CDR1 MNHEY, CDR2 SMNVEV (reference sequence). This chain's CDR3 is CASSSRGGADTIYF. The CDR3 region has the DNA TGTGCCAGCAGTTCCCGCGGAGGGGCGGACACCATATATTTT.

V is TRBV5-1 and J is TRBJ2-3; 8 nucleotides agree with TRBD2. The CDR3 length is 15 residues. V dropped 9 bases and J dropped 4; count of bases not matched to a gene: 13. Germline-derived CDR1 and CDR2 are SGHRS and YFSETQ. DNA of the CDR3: TGCGCCACCAGTTTAGGAGTAGCGGGGCCAGATACGCAGTATTTT. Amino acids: CATSLGVAGPDTQYF.